What follows describes a single T cell receptor (beta chain). Its target is unknown. This sample is part of a study of T cell responses to AZD1222 COVID-19 vaccine. Study-wide points: CD4 TCRs covered the whole spike, strongest at regions 160-218 and 743-854. Baseline serology detected seropositivity in only a handful of AZD1222 recipients.

Unmatched junction bases numbered 9, after V lost 5 bases and J lost 3 bases. The CDR3 runs 15 residues. The germline V gene encodes CDR1 SQVTM and CDR2 ANQGSEA. Method: immunoSEQ multiplex PCR; TCRdb's copy keeps in-frame clones and lacks some. This sample has some 150,000 clones, with 70% to 90% found just once. This chain connects TRBV29-1 to TRBJ2-1; TRBD1 aligns across 8 bases. The clonotype was recovered from an adult who received the AZD1222 COVID-19 vaccine. Source: peripheral blood, taken 28 days after the second AZD1222 dose. The CDR3 here is CSVTGGSPNYNEQFF. The CDR3 DNA follows: TGCAGCGTTACAGGGGGAAGTCCCAACTACAATGAGCAGTTCTTC.